This T cell receptor (beta chain) was identified during a study of graft-versus-host responses after intestinal transplantation. Turning to the study itself: Once they had received anti-thymocyte globulin induction, all recipients took tacrolimus and steroids for about 3 years.

The V gene's germline CDR1 is GTSNPN and CDR2 SVGIG (reference sequence). The germline V and J ends were trimmed by 2 bases and 8 bases, with 6 bases remaining between them. CDR3 length: 11 amino acids. Notes on this clone: The antigen remains unidentified. The sample has other DNA sequences that encode this CDR3 too.

Clones were sequenced by immunoSEQ multiplex PCR, and TCRdb holds only the in-frame ones, with some missing. The profile shows 80,000 to 100,000 clones, approximately 90% of them singletons. Whole-study findings and limits: Patients with graft-donor T cell macrochimerism had high graft-versus-host to host-versus-graft clonal ratios in allografts. After transplant, early declines in HvG clones were associated with peak levels of circulating GvH clones.

The chain links TRBV30 to TRBJ2-2; D perhaps matches TRBD2 (5 bases). The source is a human donor who received an intestinal transplant. The specimen comprised unstimulated CD4+ T cells sorted from spleen or lymph node cells, sampled before intestinal transplant. CDR3 bases: TGTGCCTGGAGTAGGAGGGGGGAGCTGTTTTTT. This translates into CAWSRRGELFF.